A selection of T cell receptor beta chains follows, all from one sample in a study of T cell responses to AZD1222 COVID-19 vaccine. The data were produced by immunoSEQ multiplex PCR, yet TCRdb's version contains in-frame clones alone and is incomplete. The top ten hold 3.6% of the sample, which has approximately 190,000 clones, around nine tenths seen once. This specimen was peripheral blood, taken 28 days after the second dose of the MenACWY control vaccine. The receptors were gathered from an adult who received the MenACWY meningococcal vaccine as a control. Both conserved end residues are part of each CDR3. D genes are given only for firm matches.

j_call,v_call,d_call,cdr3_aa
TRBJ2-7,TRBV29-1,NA,CSGGPGGVKNEQYF
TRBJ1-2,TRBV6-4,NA,CASSPWPGDGYTF
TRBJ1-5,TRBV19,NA,CASSRPQGTMDQPQHF
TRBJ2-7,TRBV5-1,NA,CASSLAGSLTYEQYF
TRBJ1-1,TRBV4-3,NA,CASSPSANGNTEAFF
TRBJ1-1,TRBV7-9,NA,CASSLSGRDTEAFF
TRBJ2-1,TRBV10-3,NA,CAITPRGRKNEQFF
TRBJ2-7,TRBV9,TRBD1,CASSGQGNSYEQYF
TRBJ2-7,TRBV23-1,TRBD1,CARRTGGPYEQYF
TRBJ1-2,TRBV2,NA,CASTGTGNYGYTF
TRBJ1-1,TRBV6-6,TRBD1,CASSRRPGTGSNTEAFF
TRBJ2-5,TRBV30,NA,CAWSVSRLPTETQYF
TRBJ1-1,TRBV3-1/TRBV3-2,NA,CASSRPGIGAEAFF
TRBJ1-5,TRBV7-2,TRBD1,CASSLRTGGDQPQHF
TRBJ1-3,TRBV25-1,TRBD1,CASSVGQGHTIYF
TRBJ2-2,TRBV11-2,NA,CASSQSLSGELFF
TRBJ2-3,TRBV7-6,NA,CASSLPGRDTQYF
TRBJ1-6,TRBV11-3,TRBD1,CASSPRQGGGSPLHF
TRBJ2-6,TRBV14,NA,CASSLPWDGRPGANVLTF
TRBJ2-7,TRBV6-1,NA,CASSDGVSISYEQYF
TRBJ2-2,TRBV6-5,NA,CASSYYQNTGELFF
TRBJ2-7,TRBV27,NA,CASSYRQESYEQYF